Many counts were recorded for the clone carrying this T cell receptor (beta chain). This sample stems from a study of tumor-infiltrating lymphocytes in oesophageal squamous cell carcinoma. TCRdb redid the calling of the PCR reads with MiXCR, one entry per CDR3 protein. The table has 15,000 to 20,000 distinct CDR3 sequences, about two fifths seen once. The clonotype originates from a male donor with esophageal squamous cell carcinoma. Input material: normal esophageal tissue next to the tumor.

The CDR3 here is CASSSRTGTNTEAFF. In DNA, the CDR3 is TGTGCCAGCAGCTCCCGGACAGGGACGAACACTGAAGCTTTCTTT. This chain links TRBV7-3 with TRBJ1-1; 8 nucleotides line up with TRBD1. Germline trimming cut 4 bases from V and 1 base from J; bases unmatched to any gene: 5. The CDR3 has 15 residues. CDR1 and CDR2 (germline): SGHTA, FQGTGA.